Each of the 18 T cell receptor beta chains below was sequenced from the same sample in a study of beta chain features in type 1 diabetes. Every isolated RNA sample was fully reverse transcribed, so sequencing captured expressed TCRB transcripts. Data came from immunoSEQ multiplex PCR; TCRdb stores just in-frame clones and leaves some out. The table includes fewer than 900,000 clones, roughly a sixth detected once. Sequenced material: naive CD4+ T cells from blood. The origin of the receptors is a woman between 18 and 29 years old in good health.

J is TRBJ2-7 and V is TRBV19, with 10 bases matching TRBD2. In germline, CDR1 is LNHDA, CDR2 SQIVND (reference sequence). The length of the CDR3 is 16 residues. V trimming: 5 bases; J trimming: 3 bases; junction bases outside the gene matches: 10. CDR3 bases: TGTGCCAGTAGTCCAACAGGACTAGCGGCCGACTACGAGCAGTACTTC. It codes for CASSPTGLAADYEQYF.

This clone has just a few counts. The V call is TRBV27, the J call TRBJ1-5; perhaps TRBD1 as D (6 bases). Between the trimmed V and J ends, which lost 5 bases and 3 bases, there was a span of 14 bases. In germline, CDR1 is MNHEY, CDR2 SMNVEV (reference sequence). The CDR3 length is 15 residues. CDR3 in amino acids: CASSRRGENNQPQHF. The CDR3 region has the DNA TGTGCCAGCAGTAGGAGGGGGGAGAACAATCAGCCCCAGCATTTT.

The chain is built from TRBV7-9 and TRBJ2-3, with D perhaps matching TRBD2 (5 bases). The CDR3 is made up of 12 amino acids. Germline lookup yields CDR1 SEHNR and CDR2 FQNEAQ (reference sequence). Trimming pared 6 bases from V and 5 bases from J, leaving 9 bases between. CDR3 residues: CASRFEGDTQYF. The CDR3 coding sequence is TGTGCCAGCAGATTTGAGGGAGATACGCAGTATTTT.

The chain joins TRBV9 to TRBJ2-4, with D possibly TRBD2 on 6 matching bases. V lost 0 bases and J lost 7, with 14 bases in between. The CDR3 has 15 residues. CDR1 and CDR2 from the germline V gene are SGDLS and YYNGEE. Here the CDR3 reads CASSVVPGDGNIQYF. CDR3 sequence (DNA): TGTGCCAGCAGCGTAGTACCGGGGGATGGGAACATTCAGTACTTC.

V and J are TRBV21-1 and TRBJ2-7; TRBD1, the table's D call, lacks a check against the DNA. TRBV21-1 is a pseudogene locus. This CDR3 has 17 residues. The DNA of the CDR3 is TGTGCCAGCAGCAAAGTCCCTGGGGGCCCGTTGCTAAGCGAGCAGTACTTC. Its translation: CASSKVPGGPLLSEQYF.

V gene TRBV19 combines with J gene TRBJ2-5; D is tentatively TRBD1 or TRBD2 (5 bases each). Between the trimmed V and J ends, which lost 7 bases and 0 bases, there was a span of 9 bases. Germline CDR1 is LNHDA and CDR2 is SQIVND (reference sequence). CDR3 length: 13 residues. Here the CDR3 DNA reads TGTGCCAGTACAGGGAGTGACCAAGAGACCCAGTACTTC. It specifies CASTGSDQETQYF.

The V gene is TRBV4-3, the J gene TRBJ2-7, with a possible D match to TRBD2 (6 bases). V shed 4 bases and J shed 7 bases, with 23 bases lying between them. This CDR3 region has 16 residues. Looked up from germline, CDR1 is LGHNA and CDR2 is YSLEER. The CDR3 loop is CASSLQHGTAGREQYF. The CDR3 DNA is TGCGCCAGCAGCCTCCAGCACGGGACTGCGGGGAGGGAGCAGTACTTC.

This clone came up a few times. The V gene is TRBV5-4, the J gene TRBJ2-1; 9 nucleotides match TRBD1. This CDR3 region has 15 residues. V trimming: 4 bases; J trimming: 4 bases; junction bases outside the gene matches: 6. Germline CDR1 reads SGHNT; CDR2 reads YYREEE (reference sequence). The CDR3 region has the DNA TGTGCCAGCAGCGCCAGGGACAGGGTATACAATGAGCAGTTCTTC. Amino acids: CASSARDRVYNEQFF. Filled out from reference TRBV5-4 and TRBJ2-1, the complete variable domain reads ETGVTQSPTHLIKTRGQQVTLRCSSQSGHNTVSWYQQALGQGPQFIFQYYREEENGRGNFPPRFSGLQFPNYSSELNVNALELDDSALYLCASSARDRVYNEQFFGPGTRLTVL.

This sequence joins TRBV27 and TRBJ1-2, with D unclear. V shed 5 bases and J shed 4 bases, with 23 bases lying between them. This CDR3 is 17 amino acids long. Germline V lookup: CDR1 MNHEY, CDR2 SMNVEV (reference sequence). CDR3 region: CASSRSGSGPNPYGYTF. As DNA, the CDR3 is TGTGCCAGCAGTAGATCGGGGTCGGGCCCCAACCCCTATGGCTACACCTTC.

This clone was seen only a few times. In DNA, the CDR3 is TGTGCCAGCAGTCACGACGGTAGCTCCTACAATGAGCAGTTCTTC. Its translation is CASSHDGSSYNEQFF. This chain joins TRBV7-2 and TRBJ2-1; no definite D call. The germline V gene encodes CDR1 SGHTA and CDR2 FQGNSA. The V end lost 6 bases, the J end lost 0 bases, and 12 bases lay between the germline ends. The CDR3 runs to 15 residues.

This clone has just a few counts. This chain links TRBV7-9 with TRBJ1-2; maybe TRBD1 (6 bases). CDR1 is SEHNR and CDR2 is FQNEAQ in the germline V gene (reference sequence). This CDR3 is 15 amino acids long. The germline V and J ends were trimmed by 4 bases and 2 bases, with 14 bases remaining between them. CDR3 bases: TGTGCCAGCAGCTCCGGTGACAGGAGAAACTATGGCTACACCTTC. This encodes CASSSGDRRNYGYTF.

This clone was found a few times. The chain employs TRBV7-9 and TRBJ2-3; no firm D call. This CDR3 comprises 15 residues. V lost 5 bases and J 2 bases, leaving 14 bases between the germline ends. In germline, CDR1 is SEHNR, CDR2 FQNEAQ (reference sequence). This chain's CDR3 is CASSGKLTFTDTQYF. The CDR3 DNA reads TGTGCCAGCAGCGGAAAACTAACCTTCACAGATACGCAGTATTTT.

The chain carries TRBV29-1 and TRBJ2-1; 12 bases are shared with TRBD2. Germline-derived CDR1 and CDR2 are SQVTM and ANQGSEA. The V gene end was trimmed by 4 bases and the J gene end by 7 bases; junction bases not matched to a gene: 5. This CDR3 region has 14 residues. The CDR3 bases are TGCAGCGTTGGGACTAGCGGGATTGTAAATGAGCAGTTCTTC. Its translation is CSVGTSGIVNEQFF.

The V and J genes are TRBV6-5 and TRBJ1-2, with 9 bases lining up with TRBD1. The CDR3 spans 14 residues. Germline CDR1 reads MNHEY; CDR2 reads SVGAGI. V was clipped by 4 bases and J by 5 bases; unmatched bases: 5. CDR3 DNA: TGTGCCAGCAGTTCAGGCGGGACAGGGTATGGCTACACCTTC. Its protein product is CASSSGGTGYGYTF.

This clone was counted a few times. V gene TRBV10-3 combines with J gene TRBJ2-3, with D maybe TRBD2 (5 bases). The CDR3 consists of 14 residues. V shed 5 bases and J shed 2 bases, with 11 bases lying between them. Germline CDR1 reads ENHRY; CDR2 reads SYGVKD. Here the CDR3 reads CAISSGPNTDTQYF. The CDR3 DNA follows: TGTGCCATCAGTAGCGGTCCCAACACAGATACGCAGTATTTT.

The rearrangement uses TRBV19 and TRBJ1-5, with TRBD1 as a possible D gene (6 bases). V was shortened by 5 bases and J by 2 bases, with 16 bases between the two germline ends. This CDR3 comprises 16 residues. Germline lookup yields CDR1 LNHDA and CDR2 SQIVND (reference sequence). The CDR3 reads CASSLRGARRNQPQHF. The CDR3 DNA is TGTGCCAGTAGTCTTCGGGGGGCGCGTCGCAATCAGCCCCAGCATTTT.

This clone was found a few times. The chain couples TRBV27 to TRBJ2-2, with D tentatively TRBD2 (6 bases). The CDR3 totals 15 residues. Germline V CDR1 and CDR2: MNHEY, SMNVEV (reference sequence). V dropped 0 bases and J dropped 7 bases, with 12 bases sitting between them. The CDR3 sequence: CASSLSEGKGGELFF. The CDR3 DNA sequence: TGTGCCAGCAGTTTATCGGAGGGGAAGGGCGGGGAGCTGTTTTTT.

This clone was seen more than once but under ten times. V usage is TRBV18 and J usage is TRBJ2-5; 8 positions agree with TRBD1. CDR1 and CDR2 (germline): KGHSH, LQKENI. V lost 2 bases, J lost 0 bases, and 2 bases stayed unmatched. The CDR3 extends over 15 amino acids. CDR3 amino acids: CASSPNRGYQETQYF. The CDR3 DNA follows: TGTGCCAGCTCACCAAACAGGGGGTACCAAGAGACCCAGTACTTC.